This paragraph reports one TCR beta chain. The V gene's germline CDR1 is SGHRS and CDR2 YFSETQ. This CDR3 is 13 amino acids long. Trimming pared 5 bases from V and 3 bases from J, leaving 12 bases between. Extraction of RNA preceded its reverse transcription into cDNA, which served as the sequencing template. The protocol was immunoSEQ multiplex PCR, while the TCRdb copy is restricted to in-frame clones and leaves out a portion. The table shows about 13,000 clones, with roughly 58% occurring only once. These data come from a study of CD8+ T cells in alopecia areata. CD4+ lymphocytes from a handful of patients underwent sorting into CD25+CD127- populations. Sorting from PBMCs produced CD4+ and CD8+ T cells.

The chain combines TRBV5-1 with TRBJ2-7, with D hard to call. The sequence came from a human donor with alopecia areata. The sequenced sample consisted of CD4+ Tregs sorted from blood. CDR3 in DNA: TGCGCCAGCAGTTCCCAGTCGGGCTACGAGCAGTACTTC. It codes for CASSSQSGYEQYF.